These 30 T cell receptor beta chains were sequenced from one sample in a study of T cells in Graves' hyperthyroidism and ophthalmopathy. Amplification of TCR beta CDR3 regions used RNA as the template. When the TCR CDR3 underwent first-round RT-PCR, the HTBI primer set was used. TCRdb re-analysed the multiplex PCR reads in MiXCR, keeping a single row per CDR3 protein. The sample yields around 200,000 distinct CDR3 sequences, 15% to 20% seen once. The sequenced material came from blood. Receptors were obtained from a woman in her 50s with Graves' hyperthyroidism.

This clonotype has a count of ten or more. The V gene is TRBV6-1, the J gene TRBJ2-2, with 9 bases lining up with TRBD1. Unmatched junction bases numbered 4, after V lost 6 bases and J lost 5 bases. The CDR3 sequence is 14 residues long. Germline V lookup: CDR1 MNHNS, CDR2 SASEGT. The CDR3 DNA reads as TGTGCCAGCAGAAGACAGGGGGTAACCGGGGAGCTGTTTTTT. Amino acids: CASRRQGVTGELFF.

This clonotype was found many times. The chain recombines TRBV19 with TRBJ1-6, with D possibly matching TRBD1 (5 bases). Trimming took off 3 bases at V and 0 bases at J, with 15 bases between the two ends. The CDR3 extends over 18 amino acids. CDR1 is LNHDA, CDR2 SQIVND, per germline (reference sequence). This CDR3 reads CASSIPRDPSSYNSPLHF. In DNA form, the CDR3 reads TGTGCCAGTAGTATCCCCCGGGACCCGAGCTCCTATAATTCACCCCTCCACTTT.

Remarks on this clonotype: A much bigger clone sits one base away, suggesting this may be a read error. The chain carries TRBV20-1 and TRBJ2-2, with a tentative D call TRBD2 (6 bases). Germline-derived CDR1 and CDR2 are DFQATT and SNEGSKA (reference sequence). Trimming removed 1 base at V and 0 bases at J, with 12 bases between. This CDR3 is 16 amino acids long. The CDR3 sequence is CSARGTGASNTGELFF. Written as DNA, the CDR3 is TGCAGTGCTAGAGGAACGGGAGCTTCGAACACCGGGGAGCTGTTTTTT.

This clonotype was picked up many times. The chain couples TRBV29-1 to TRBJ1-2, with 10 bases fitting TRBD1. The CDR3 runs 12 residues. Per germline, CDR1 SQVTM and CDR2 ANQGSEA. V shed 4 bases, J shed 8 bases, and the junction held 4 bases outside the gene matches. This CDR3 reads CSVAGQGEGYTF. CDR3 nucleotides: TGCAGCGTTGCTGGACAGGGGGAGGGCTACACCTTC.

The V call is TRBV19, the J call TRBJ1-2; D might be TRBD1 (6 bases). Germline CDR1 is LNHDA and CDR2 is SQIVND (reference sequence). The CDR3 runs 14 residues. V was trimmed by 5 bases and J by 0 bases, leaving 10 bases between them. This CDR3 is CASSDRQANYGYTF. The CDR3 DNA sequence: TGTGCCAGTAGTGATAGACAGGCTAACTATGGCTACACCTTC.

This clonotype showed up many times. The CDR3 DNA reads TGTGCCAGCAGTTACCCCACCACCGGGGAGCTGTTTTTT. It translates to CASSYPTTGELFF. The J gene is TRBJ2-2, the V gene TRBV6-5; D remains ambiguous. Trimming took off 2 bases at V and 4 bases at J, with 5 bases between the two ends. The CDR3 has 13 amino acids. Germline CDR1 reads MNHEY; CDR2 reads SVGAGI.

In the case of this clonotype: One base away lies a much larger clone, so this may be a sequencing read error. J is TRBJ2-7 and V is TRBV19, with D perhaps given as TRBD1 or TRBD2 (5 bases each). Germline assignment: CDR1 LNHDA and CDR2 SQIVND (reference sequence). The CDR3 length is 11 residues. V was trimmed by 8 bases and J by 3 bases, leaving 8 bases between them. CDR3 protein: CASGDGYEQYF. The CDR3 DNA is TGTGCCAGTGGGGACGGCTACGAGCAGTACTTC.

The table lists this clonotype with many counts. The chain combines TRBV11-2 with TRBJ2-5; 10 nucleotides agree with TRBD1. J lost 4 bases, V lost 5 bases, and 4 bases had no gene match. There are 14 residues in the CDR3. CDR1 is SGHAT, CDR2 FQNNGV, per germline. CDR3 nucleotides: TGTGCCAGCAGCCCAGACAGGGGGCGAGAGACCCAGTACTTC. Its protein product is CASSPDRGRETQYF.

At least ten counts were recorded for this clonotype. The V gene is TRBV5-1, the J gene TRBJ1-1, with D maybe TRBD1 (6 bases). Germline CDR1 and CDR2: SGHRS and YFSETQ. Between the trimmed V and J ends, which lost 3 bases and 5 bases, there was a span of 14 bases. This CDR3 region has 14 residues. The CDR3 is CASSSGSGVTEAFF. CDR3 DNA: TGCGCCAGCAGCTCGGGATCAGGGGTAACTGAAGCTTTCTTT.

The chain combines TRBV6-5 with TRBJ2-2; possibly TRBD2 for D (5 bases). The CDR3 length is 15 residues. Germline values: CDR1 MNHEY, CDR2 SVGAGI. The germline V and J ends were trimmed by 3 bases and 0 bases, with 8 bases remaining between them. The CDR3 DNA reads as TGTGCCAGCAGTTATGGGAGAGCGAACACCGGGGAGCTGTTTTTT. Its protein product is CASSYGRANTGELFF.

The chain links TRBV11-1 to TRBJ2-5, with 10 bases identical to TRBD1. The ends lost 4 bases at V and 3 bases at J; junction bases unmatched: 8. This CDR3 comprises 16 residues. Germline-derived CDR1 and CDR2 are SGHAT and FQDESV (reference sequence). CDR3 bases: TGTGCCAGCAGCTCCCTAGACAGGGGGCTAGAAGAGACCCAGTACTTC. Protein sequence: CASSSLDRGLEETQYF.

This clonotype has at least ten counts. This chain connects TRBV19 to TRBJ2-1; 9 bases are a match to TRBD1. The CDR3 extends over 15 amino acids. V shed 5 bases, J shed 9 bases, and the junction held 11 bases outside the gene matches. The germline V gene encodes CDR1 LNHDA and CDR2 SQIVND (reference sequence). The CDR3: CASSPGTGSIGEQFF. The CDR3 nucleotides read TGTGCCAGTAGTCCCGGGACAGGGAGTATCGGTGAGCAGTTCTTC.

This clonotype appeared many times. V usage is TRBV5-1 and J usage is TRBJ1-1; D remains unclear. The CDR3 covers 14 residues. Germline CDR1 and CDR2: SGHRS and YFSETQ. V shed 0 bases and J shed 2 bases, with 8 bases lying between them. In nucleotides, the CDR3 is TGCGCCAGCAGCTTGGCACCAGGAAACACTGAAGCTTTCTTT. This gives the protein CASSLAPGNTEAFF.

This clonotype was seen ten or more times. CDR3 in DNA: TGTGCCAGCAGTTTTCCGATGGAAAAACTGTTTTTT. This sequence encodes CASSFPMEKLFF. J is TRBJ1-4 and V is TRBV7-8; D remains unclear. Germline values: CDR1 SGHVS, CDR2 FQNEAQ. Trimming removed 6 bases from V and 8 bases from J, with 10 bases in between. This CDR3 is 12 amino acids long. The whole variable domain, remainder taken from reference TRBV7-8 and TRBJ1-4, is GAGVSQSPRYKVAKRGQDVALRCDPISGHVSLFWYQQALGQGPEFLTYFQNEAQLDKSGLPSDRFFAERPEGSVSTLKIQRTQQEDSAVYLCASSFPMEKLFFGSGTQLSVL.

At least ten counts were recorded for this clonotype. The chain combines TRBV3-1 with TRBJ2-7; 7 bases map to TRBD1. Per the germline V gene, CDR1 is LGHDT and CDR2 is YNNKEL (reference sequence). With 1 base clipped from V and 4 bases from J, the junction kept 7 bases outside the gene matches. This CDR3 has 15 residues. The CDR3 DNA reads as TGTGCCAGCAGCCAAGTCCCGGGACAGCAGTACGAGCAGTACTTC. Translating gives CASSQVPGQQYEQYF.

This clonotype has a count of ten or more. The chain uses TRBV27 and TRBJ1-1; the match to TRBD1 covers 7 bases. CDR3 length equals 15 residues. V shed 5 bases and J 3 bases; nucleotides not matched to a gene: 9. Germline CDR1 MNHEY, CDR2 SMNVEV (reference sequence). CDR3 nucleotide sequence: TGTGCCAGCAGTCTTCTCTACAGGGGTCACACTGAAGCTTTCTTT. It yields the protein CASSLLYRGHTEAFF.

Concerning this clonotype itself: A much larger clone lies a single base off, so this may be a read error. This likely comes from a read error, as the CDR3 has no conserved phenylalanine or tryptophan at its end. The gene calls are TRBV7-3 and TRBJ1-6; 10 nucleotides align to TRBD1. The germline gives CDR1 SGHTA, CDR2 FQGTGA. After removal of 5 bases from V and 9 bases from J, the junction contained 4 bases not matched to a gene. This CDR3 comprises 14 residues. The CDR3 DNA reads TGTGCCAGCAGCCAGACAGGGGGCGGTTCACCCCTCCACTCT. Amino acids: CASSQTGGGSPLHS.

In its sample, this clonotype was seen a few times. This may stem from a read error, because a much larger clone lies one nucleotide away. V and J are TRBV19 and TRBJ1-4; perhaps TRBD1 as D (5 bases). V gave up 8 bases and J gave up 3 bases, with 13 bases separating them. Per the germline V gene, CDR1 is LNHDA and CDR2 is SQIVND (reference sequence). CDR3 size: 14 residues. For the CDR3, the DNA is TGTGCCAGTGCCCAGGGAGCAGCTAATGAAAAACTGTTTTTT. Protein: CASAQGAANEKLFF.

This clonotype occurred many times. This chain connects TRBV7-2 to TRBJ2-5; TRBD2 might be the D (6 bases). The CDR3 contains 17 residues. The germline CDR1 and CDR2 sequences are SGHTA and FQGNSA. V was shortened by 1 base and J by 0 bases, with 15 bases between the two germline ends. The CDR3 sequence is CASSLGGGGANQETQYF. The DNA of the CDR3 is TGTGCCAGCAGCTTAGGGGGAGGCGGGGCGAACCAAGAGACCCAGTACTTC.

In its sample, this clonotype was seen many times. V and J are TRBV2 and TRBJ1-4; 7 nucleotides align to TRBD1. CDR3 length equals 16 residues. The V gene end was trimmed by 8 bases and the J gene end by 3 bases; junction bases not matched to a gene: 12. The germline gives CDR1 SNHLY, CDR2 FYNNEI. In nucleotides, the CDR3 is TGTGCCAGCCGCTTGCTACGGACAGGTGCTAATGAAAAACTGTTTTTT. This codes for CASRLLRTGANEKLFF.

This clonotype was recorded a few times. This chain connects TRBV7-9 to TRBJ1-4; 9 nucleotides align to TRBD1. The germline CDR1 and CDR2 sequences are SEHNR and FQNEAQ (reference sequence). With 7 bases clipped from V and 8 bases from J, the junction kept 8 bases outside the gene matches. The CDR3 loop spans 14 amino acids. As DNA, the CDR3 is TGTGCCAGCACGCGGGACAGGGACTGGGAAAAACTGTTTTTT. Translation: CASTRDRDWEKLFF.

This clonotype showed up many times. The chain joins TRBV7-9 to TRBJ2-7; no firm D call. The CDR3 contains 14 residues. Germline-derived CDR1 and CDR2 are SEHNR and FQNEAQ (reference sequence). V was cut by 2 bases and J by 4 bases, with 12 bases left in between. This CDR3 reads CASSLLEGRYEQYF. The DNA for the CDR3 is TGTGCCAGCAGCTTATTGGAAGGTAGATACGAGCAGTACTTC. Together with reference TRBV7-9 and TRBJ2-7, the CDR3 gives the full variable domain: DTGVSQNPRHKITKRGQNVTFRCDPISEHNRLYWYRQTLGQGPEFLTYFQNEAQLEKSRLLSDRFSAERPKGSFSTLEIQRTEQGDSAMYLCASSLLEGRYEQYFGPGTRLTVT.

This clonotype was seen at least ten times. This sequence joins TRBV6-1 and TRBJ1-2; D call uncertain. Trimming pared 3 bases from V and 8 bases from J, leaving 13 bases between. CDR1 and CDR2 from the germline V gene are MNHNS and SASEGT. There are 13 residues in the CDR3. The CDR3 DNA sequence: TGTGCCAGCAGTGAGGACGTACGGCAGGGCTACACCTTC. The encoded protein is CASSEDVRQGYTF.

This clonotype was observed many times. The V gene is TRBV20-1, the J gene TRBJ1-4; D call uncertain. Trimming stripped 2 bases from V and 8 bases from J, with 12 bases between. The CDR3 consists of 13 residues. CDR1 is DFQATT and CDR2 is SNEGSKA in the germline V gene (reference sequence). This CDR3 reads CSARRPNGEKLFF. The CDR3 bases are TGCAGTGCTAGACGGCCTAATGGGGAAAAACTGTTTTTT.

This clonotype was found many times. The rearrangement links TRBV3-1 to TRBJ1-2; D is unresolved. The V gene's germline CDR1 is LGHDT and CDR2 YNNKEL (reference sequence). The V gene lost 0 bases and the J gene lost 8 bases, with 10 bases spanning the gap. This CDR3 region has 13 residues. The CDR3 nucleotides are TGTGCCAGCAGCCAAGATGTGGTTCACGGCTACACCTTC. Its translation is CASSQDVVHGYTF.

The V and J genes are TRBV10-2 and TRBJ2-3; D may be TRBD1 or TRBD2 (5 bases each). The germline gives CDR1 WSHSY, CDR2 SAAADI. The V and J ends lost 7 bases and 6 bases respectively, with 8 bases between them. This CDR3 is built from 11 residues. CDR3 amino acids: CASMGVDTQYF. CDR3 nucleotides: TGCGCCAGCATGGGGGTCGATACGCAGTATTTT.

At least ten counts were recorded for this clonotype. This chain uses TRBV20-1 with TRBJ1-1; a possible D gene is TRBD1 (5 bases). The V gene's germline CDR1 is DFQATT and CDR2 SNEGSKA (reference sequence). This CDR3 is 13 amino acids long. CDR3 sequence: CSPMGGGNTEAFF. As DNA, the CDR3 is TGCAGCCCCATGGGGGGGGGGAACACTGAAGCTTTCTTT.

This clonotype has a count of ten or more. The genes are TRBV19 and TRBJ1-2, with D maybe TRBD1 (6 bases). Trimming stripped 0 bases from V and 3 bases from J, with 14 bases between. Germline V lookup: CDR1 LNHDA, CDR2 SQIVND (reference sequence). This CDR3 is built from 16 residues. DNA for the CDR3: TGTGCCAGTAGTATAGAAGGGGGGGCTCCTTACTATGGCTACACCTTC. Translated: CASSIEGGAPYYGYTF.

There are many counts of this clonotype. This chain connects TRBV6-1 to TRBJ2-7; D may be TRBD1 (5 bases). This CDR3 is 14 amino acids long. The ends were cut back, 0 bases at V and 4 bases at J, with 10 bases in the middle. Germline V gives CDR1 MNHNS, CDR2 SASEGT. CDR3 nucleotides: TGTGCCAGCAGTGAAGCGACTCGACAGTACGAGCAGTACTTC. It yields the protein CASSEATRQYEQYF.

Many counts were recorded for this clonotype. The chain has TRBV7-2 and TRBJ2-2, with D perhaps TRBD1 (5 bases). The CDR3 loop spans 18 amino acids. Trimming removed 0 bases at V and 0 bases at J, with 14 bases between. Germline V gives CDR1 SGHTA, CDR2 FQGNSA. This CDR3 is CASSLARRAMTNTGELFF. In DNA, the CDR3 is TGTGCCAGCAGCTTAGCGCGCAGGGCGATGACGAACACCGGGGAGCTGTTTTTT.